Each of the 21 T cell receptor beta chains below was sequenced from the same sample in a study of identical twins. One entry per CDR3 protein results from TCRdb running MiXCR on the 5' RACE reads. The sample holds about 890,000 distinct CDR3 sequences; 9% to 15% are singletons and the top ten take around 1.6%. These same data were also listed under a study on yellow fever vaccine responses in identical twins.

Material for sequencing was PBMCs. Every receptor here comes from a woman aged 18-29 years in good health.

This clonotype has more than one count but fewer than ten. The V gene is TRBV20-1, the J gene TRBJ2-5; tentatively, D is TRBD1 or TRBD2 (5 bases each). The length of the CDR3 is 14 residues. The ends were cut back, 4 bases at V and 5 bases at J, with 17 bases in the middle. CDR1 is DFQATT, CDR2 SNEGSKA, per germline (reference sequence). CDR3 in amino acids: CSATRAQVGETQYF. The DNA for the CDR3 is TGCAGTGCTACGAGGGCACAGGTGGGGGAGACCCAGTACTTC.

This clonotype was observed a handful of times. V is TRBV6-6 and J is TRBJ1-5; D is unclear. The V gene lost 7 bases and the J gene lost 2 bases, with 9 bases spanning the gap. Germline CDR1 MNHNY, CDR2 SVGAGI (reference sequence). This CDR3 comprises 13 residues. The CDR3 spells CASTYTGNQPQHF. DNA of the CDR3: TGTGCCAGCACATACACGGGCAATCAGCCCCAGCATTTT.

This clonotype was picked up many times. The chain recombines TRBV7-9 with TRBJ2-2, with TRBD1 matching 8 bases. In germline, CDR1 is SEHNR, CDR2 FQNEAQ (reference sequence). The CDR3 is 16 residues long. V lost 1 base to trimming and J lost 4 bases; unmatched junction nucleotides: 5. The CDR3 DNA sequence: TGTGCCAGCAGCTTAGATCAGGGGGCCGTCACCGGGGAGCTGTTTTTT. Encoded protein: CASSLDQGAVTGELFF.

The chain employs TRBV6-1 and TRBJ2-2, with D uncertain. CDR1 and CDR2 (germline): MNHNS, SASEGT. V was clipped by 6 bases and J by 1 base, with 15 bases between them. CDR3 length: 16 residues. As DNA, the CDR3 is TGTGCCAGCAGCCCCAGGACGCACCTGAACACCGGGGAGCTGTTTTTT. As protein: CASSPRTHLNTGELFF.

This clonotype was seen ten or more times. The chain recombines TRBV7-2 with TRBJ2-7; D unresolved. Germline V gene lookup returns CDR1 SGHTA and CDR2 FQGNSA. The CDR3 extends over 12 amino acids. V shed 1 base and J shed 6 bases, with 7 bases lying between them. As DNA, the CDR3 is TGTGCCAGCAGCTTAGGAGCCGCCGAGCAGTACTTC. It yields the protein CASSLGAAEQYF.

V usage is TRBV5-1 and J usage is TRBJ2-3; D may be TRBD2 (6 bases). V lost 4 bases and J lost 2, with 11 bases in between. CDR1 and CDR2 from the germline V gene are SGHRS and YFSETQ. The CDR3 contains 14 residues. The CDR3 nucleotides are TGCGCCAGCAGCCCGACTAGATACACAGATACGCAGTATTTT. It translates to CASSPTRYTDTQYF.

The chain employs TRBV20-1 and TRBJ2-1; 13 bases agree with TRBD2. The CDR3 runs 15 residues. Germline V gives CDR1 DFQATT, CDR2 SNEGSKA (reference sequence). J was trimmed by 4 bases and V by 1 base; bases with no gene match: 1. CDR3 sequence (DNA): TGCAGTGCTAGAGGGGGACTAGCGGGATACAATGAGCAGTTCTTC. Amino acid sequence: CSARGGLAGYNEQFF.

This clonotype was detected a few times. This chain connects TRBV5-1 to TRBJ2-5; TRBD1 matches 9 bases. In germline, CDR1 is SGHRS, CDR2 YFSETQ. V lost 1 base and J lost 3; bases outside the gene matches: 22. This CDR3 is built from 21 residues. This CDR3 reads CASSLRSTGGSFSVGEETQYF. CDR3 DNA: TGCGCCAGCAGCTTGCGTTCAACAGGGGGCTCTTTTTCTGTTGGGGAAGAGACCCAGTACTTC.

The chain employs TRBV6-1 and TRBJ1-2, with a possible D match to TRBD1 (5 bases). Trimming cost V 0 bases and J 7 bases, with 9 bases left between them. Germline CDR1 MNHNS, CDR2 SASEGT. The CDR3 loop spans 13 amino acids. The CDR3 nucleotides are TGTGCCAGCAGTGAAGCGGGGCGATCTGGCTACACCTTC. Translating it yields CASSEAGRSGYTF.

This chain links TRBV27 with TRBJ2-7; weak D call: TRBD2 (5 bases). The CDR3 is 14 residues long. The ends were cut back, 3 bases at V and 2 bases at J, with 11 bases in the middle. Germline values: CDR1 MNHEY, CDR2 SMNVEV (reference sequence). Written as DNA, the CDR3 is TGTGCCAGCAGTTTCTCGGGGAATCCCTACGAGCAGTACTTC. It yields the protein CASSFSGNPYEQYF.

This rearrangement joins TRBV2 to TRBJ2-3; a weak D match, TRBD2 (5 bases). V lost 4 bases and J 1 base, leaving 9 bases between the germline ends. This CDR3 spans 14 amino acids. Germline V CDR1 and CDR2: SNHLY, FYNNEI. The CDR3 sequence: CASSVTLGTDTQYF. CDR3 nucleotide sequence: TGTGCCAGCAGTGTAACACTAGGCACAGATACGCAGTATTTT.

The chain carries TRBV12-3 or TRBV12-4 and TRBJ2-3; 7 bases line up with TRBD1. This CDR3 spans 14 amino acids. The J segment lost 1 base and the V segment lost 6 bases, leaving 4 bases of the junction unmatched. The CDR3 loop reads CASRRQGGTDTQYF. The CDR3 region has the DNA TGTGCCAGCAGGAGACAGGGCGGCACAGATACGCAGTATTTT.

This clonotype has a handful of counts. V usage is TRBV5-4 and J usage is TRBJ2-5; TRBD2 aligns across 8 bases. Germline trimming cut 4 bases from V and 7 bases from J; bases unmatched to any gene: 6. This CDR3 has 13 residues. Germline CDR1 is SGHNT and CDR2 is YYREEE (reference sequence). CDR3 sequence (DNA): TGTGCCAGCAGCGCGGGGGGCGCCGGGACCCAGTACTTC. This encodes CASSAGGAGTQYF.

V and J are TRBV5-1 and TRBJ2-3, with D unclear. V lost 0 bases and J 0 bases, leaving 11 bases between the germline ends. This CDR3 has 16 residues. The germline CDR1 and CDR2 sequences are SGHRS and YFSETQ. The CDR3 is CASSLGFPYSTDTQYF. CDR3 nucleotides: TGCGCCAGCAGCTTGGGCTTCCCTTATAGCACAGATACGCAGTATTTT.

This clonotype has just a few counts. The chain carries TRBV10-3 and TRBJ2-3, with 7 bases aligning to TRBD2. This CDR3 contains 15 residues. Germline trimming cut 3 bases from V and 6 bases from J; bases unmatched to any gene: 9. Germline V gene data show CDR1 as ENHRY and CDR2 as SYGVKD. CDR3 coding DNA: TGTGCCATCAGTGATCGATCGGGGGGTATGGATACGCAGTATTTT. It is translated as CAISDRSGGMDTQYF.

This clonotype has ten or more counts. The chain is built from TRBV19 and TRBJ2-7; the D gene is possibly TRBD1 (8 bases). CDR3 length equals 15 residues. The ends were cut back, 3 bases at V and 6 bases at J, with 18 bases in the middle. Germline values: CDR1 LNHDA, CDR2 SQIVND (reference sequence). The CDR3 region is CASSMGGTGPSEQYV. CDR3 in DNA: TGTGCCAGTAGTATGGGGGGGACAGGTCCGTCCGAGCAGTACGTC.

The chain couples TRBV3-1 to TRBJ2-4; 7 bases agree with TRBD2. CDR3 length: 15 residues. After removal of 4 bases from V and 4 bases from J, the junction contained 7 bases not matched to a gene. Germline V lookup: CDR1 LGHDT, CDR2 YNNKEL (reference sequence). CDR3 nucleotides: TGTGCCAGCAGCCCCAGACGGGGGGATAAAAACATTCAGTACTTC. It is translated as CASSPRRGDKNIQYF.

Ten or more counts support this clonotype. The chain recombines TRBV3-1 with TRBJ2-3; 9 bases are a match to TRBD1. This CDR3 is built from 14 residues. Germline V gene lookup returns CDR1 LGHDT and CDR2 YNNKEL (reference sequence). Trimming at V came to 5 bases and at J to 4 bases, leaving 4 bases not matched to a gene. The DNA of the CDR3 is TGTGCCAGCAGCAAGGGACAGGGTTCAGATACGCAGTATTTT. Encoded protein: CASSKGQGSDTQYF.

The chain employs TRBV20-1 and TRBJ2-1, with TRBD1 as a possible D gene (5 bases). V dropped 3 bases and J dropped 8 bases, with 23 bases sitting between them. The germline CDR1 and CDR2 sequences are DFQATT and SNEGSKA (reference sequence). The CDR3 has 16 residues. DNA of the CDR3: TGCAGTGCTAGGGCCCGGACAAGGCCTCTTGACGATGAGCAGTTCTTC. Protein sequence: CSARARTRPLDDEQFF.

V and J are TRBV28 and TRBJ1-2; D unresolved. The CDR3 consists of 17 residues. Germline lookup yields CDR1 MDHEN and CDR2 SYDVKM. V was shortened by 2 bases and J by 5 bases, with 21 bases between the two germline ends. CDR3 nucleotides: TGTGCCAGCAGTTTACTGGCTTTTACCCAAGATCCATATGGCTACACCTTC. Protein sequence: CASSLLAFTQDPYGYTF.

There are a few counts of this clonotype. J is TRBJ2-7 and V is TRBV27; 7 bases map to TRBD2. The CDR3 consists of 15 residues. Germline V CDR1 and CDR2: MNHEY, SMNVEV (reference sequence). V trimming: 4 bases; J trimming: 4 bases; junction bases outside the gene matches: 10. The CDR3 coding sequence is TGTGCCAGCAGTTCCCTTCGGGCGGGAGAGTACGAGCAGTACTTC. Its translation: CASSSLRAGEYEQYF.